The following is a T cell receptor beta chain sequence with its context. Its antigen is not identified. The CDR3 contains 15 residues. V lost 3 bases, J lost 5 bases, and 13 bases lay in between. The V gene's germline CDR1 is PRHDT and CDR2 FYEKMQ (reference sequence). Only in-frame clones appear in the TCRdb table, and some are missing; sequencing was by immunoSEQ multiplex PCR. The table shows about 15,000 clones, with 85% to 95% occurring only once. The data belong to a study of T cell clones after liver transplantation. Study summary: A pre-transplant mixed lymphocyte reaction with TCRbeta sequencing defined graft-donor-reactive clones followed in post-transplant blood. HCV positivity affected three of eight recipients; the rest lacked autoimmune or viral indications. Study-wide results and caveats: A larger donor-reactive than third-party decline suggested partial antigen-specific deletion.

The chain combines TRBV13 with TRBJ2-2; D is possibly TRBD1 (6 bases). The sequence derives from a human donor who received a liver transplant. Specimen: CD8+ T cells from blood, collected before liver transplant. In DNA form, the CDR3 reads TGTGCCAGCAGCTTGTCCAGGGGCCCTACCGGGGAGCTGTTTTTT. This codes for CASSLSRGPTGELFF.